This TCR beta chain was observed in a study of T cells expressing NK-cell markers. From its re-call of the 5' RACE reads, TCRdb lists each CDR3 protein once, without DNA. The table lists almost 450,000 distinct CDR3 sequences. Germline-derived CDR1 and CDR2 are LGHNA and YSLEER. This CDR3 comprises 15 residues. The specimen was blood T cells: a sorted CD56 or NKG2C T cell subset, CD4+ or CD8+ T cells, or bulk PBMC T cells (not recorded which). This chain uses TRBV4-3 with TRBJ2-1; as DNA is missing, the TRBD2 call by TCRdb cannot be tested. The receptor was isolated from a woman aged 18 to 75 in good health. This chain's CDR3 is CASSQDALTYNEQFF.